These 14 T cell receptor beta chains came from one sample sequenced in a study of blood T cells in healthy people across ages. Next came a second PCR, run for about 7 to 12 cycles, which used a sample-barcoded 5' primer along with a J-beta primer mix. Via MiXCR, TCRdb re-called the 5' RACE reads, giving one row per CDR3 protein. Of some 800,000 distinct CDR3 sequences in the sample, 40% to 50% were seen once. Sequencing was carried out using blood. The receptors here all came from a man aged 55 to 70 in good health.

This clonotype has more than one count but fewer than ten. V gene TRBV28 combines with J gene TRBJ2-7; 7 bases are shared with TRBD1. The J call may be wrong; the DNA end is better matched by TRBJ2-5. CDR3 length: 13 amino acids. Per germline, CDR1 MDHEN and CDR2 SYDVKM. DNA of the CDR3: TGTGCCAGCAGGACACAGGGGATTGGGACCCAGTACTTC. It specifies CASRTQGIGTQYF.

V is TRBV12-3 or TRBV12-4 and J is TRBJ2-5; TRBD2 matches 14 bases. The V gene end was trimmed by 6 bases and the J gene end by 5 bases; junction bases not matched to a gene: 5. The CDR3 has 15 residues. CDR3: CASRQGLAGGETQYF. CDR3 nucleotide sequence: TGTGCCAGCAGACAAGGACTAGCGGGGGGCGAGACCCAGTACTTC.

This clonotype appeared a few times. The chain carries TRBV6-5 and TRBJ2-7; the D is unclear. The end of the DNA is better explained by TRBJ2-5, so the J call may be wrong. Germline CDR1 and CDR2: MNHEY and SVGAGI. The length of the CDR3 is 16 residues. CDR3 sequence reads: CASTSHLGPMAETQYF. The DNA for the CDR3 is TGTGCCAGCACGTCTCACCTAGGACCGATGGCGGAGACCCAGTACTTC.

CDR3 sequence reads: CASSPTGQAYGYTF. The CDR3, as DNA: TGTGCCAGCAGCCCAACAGGGCAAGCCTATGGCTACACCTTC. The V call is TRBV12-3 or TRBV12-4, the J call TRBJ1-2; perhaps TRBD1 as D (6 bases). CDR3 size: 14 residues. V was clipped by 6 bases and J by 4 bases, with 15 bases between them.

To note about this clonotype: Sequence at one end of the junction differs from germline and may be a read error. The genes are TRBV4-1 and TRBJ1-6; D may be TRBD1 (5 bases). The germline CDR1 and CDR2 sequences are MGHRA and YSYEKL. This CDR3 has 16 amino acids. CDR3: CASSQEPQGLNSLLHF. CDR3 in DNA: TGCGCCAGCAGCCAAGAACCCCAGGGCCTTAATTCACTCCTCCACTTT.

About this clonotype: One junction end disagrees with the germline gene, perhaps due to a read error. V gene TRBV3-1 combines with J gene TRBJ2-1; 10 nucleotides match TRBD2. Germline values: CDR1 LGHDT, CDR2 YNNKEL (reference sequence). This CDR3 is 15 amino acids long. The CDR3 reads CASSSTSGAYKEQFF. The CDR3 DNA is TGTGCCAGCAGCTCAACTAGCGGGGCCTACAAGGAGCAGTTCTTC.

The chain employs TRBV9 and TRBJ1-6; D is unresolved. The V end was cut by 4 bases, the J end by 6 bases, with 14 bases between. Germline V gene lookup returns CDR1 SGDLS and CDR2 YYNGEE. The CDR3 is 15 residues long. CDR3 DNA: TGTGCCAGCAGCCCCCGGGAGGGAAGTAATTCACCCCTCCACTTT. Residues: CASSPREGSNSPLHF.

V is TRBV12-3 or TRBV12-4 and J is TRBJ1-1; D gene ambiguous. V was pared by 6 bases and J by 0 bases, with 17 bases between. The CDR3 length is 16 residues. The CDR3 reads CASSQTRGGMNTEAFF. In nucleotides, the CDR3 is TGTGCCAGCAGCCAAACTCGTGGAGGTATGAACACTGAAGCTTTCTTT.

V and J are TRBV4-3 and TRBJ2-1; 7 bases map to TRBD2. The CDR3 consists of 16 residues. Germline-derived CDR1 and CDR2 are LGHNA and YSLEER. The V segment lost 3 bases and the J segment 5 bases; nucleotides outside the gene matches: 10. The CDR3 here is CASSHTTSRWDNEQFF. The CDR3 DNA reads TGCGCCAGCAGCCACACGACTAGCAGGTGGGACAATGAGCAGTTCTTC.

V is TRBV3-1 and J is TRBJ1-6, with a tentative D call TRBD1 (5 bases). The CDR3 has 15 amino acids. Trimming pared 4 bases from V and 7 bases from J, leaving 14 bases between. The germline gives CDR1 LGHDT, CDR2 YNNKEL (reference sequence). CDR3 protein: CASSPTSTGNSPLHF. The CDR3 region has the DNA TGTGCCAGCAGCCCGACATCTACAGGAAATTCACCCCTCCACTTT.

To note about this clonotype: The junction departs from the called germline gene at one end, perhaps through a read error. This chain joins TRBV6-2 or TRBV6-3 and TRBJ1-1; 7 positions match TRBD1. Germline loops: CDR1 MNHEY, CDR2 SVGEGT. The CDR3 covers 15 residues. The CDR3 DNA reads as TGTGCCAGCAGTTACCCTCGGGACAGCTACACTGGAGCTTTCTTT. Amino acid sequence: CASSYPRDSYTGAFF.

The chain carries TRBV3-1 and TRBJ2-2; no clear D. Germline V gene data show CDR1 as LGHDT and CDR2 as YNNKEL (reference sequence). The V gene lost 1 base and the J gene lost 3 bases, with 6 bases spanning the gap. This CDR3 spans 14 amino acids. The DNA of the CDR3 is TGTGCCAGCAGCCAAGGACTGGACACCGGGGAGCTGTTTTTT. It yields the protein CASSQGLDTGELFF.

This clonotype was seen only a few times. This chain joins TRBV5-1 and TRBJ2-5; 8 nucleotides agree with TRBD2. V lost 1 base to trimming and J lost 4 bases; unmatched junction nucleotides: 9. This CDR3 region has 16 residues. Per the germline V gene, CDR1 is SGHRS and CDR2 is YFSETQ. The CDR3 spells CASSLNWRGESETQYF. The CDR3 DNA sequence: TGCGCCAGCAGCTTGAATTGGCGGGGGGAGTCAGAGACCCAGTACTTC.

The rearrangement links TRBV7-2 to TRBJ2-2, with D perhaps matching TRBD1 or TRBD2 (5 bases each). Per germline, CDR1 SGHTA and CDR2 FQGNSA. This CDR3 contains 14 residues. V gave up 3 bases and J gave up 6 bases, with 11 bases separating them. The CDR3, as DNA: TGTGCCAGCAGCTTGTACGGGACGTCCGGGGAGCTGTTTTTT. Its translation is CASSLYGTSGELFF.